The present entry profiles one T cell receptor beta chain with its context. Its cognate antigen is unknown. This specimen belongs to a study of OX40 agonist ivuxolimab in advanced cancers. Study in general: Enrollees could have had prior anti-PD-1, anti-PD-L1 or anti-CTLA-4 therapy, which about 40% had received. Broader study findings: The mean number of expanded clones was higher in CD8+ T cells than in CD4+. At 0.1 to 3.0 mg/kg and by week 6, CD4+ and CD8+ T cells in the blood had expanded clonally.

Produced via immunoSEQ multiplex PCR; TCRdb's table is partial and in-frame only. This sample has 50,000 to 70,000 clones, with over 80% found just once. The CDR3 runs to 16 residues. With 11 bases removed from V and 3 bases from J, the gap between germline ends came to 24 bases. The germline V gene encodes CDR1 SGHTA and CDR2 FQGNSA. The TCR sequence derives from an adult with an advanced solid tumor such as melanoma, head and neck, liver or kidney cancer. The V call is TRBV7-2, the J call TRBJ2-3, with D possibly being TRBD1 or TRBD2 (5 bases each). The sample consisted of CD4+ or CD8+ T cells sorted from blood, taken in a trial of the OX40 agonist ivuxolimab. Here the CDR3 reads CAAQVGAGRSTDTQYF. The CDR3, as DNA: TGTGCCGCCCAAGTAGGGGCAGGGAGAAGTACAGATACGCAGTATTTT.